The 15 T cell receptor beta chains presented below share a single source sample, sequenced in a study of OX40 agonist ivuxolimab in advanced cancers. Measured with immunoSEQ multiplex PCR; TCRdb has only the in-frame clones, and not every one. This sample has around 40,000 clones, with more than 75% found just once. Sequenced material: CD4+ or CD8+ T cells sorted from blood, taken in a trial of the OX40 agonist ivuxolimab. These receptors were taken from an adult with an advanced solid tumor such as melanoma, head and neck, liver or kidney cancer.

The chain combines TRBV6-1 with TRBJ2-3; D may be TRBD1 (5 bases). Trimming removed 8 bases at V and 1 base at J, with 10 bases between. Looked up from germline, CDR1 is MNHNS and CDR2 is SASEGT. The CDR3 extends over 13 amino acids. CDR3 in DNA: TGTGCCAGCGAGGAAGGGGGCACAGATACGCAGTATTTT. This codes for CASEEGGTDTQYF.

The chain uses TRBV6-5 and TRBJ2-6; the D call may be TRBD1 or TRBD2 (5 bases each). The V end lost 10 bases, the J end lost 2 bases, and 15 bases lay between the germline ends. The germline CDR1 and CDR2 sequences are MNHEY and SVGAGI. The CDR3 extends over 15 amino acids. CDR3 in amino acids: CATTPWDPGANVLTF. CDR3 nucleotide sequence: TGTGCCACCACACCATGGGACCCTGGGGCCAACGTCCTGACTTTC.

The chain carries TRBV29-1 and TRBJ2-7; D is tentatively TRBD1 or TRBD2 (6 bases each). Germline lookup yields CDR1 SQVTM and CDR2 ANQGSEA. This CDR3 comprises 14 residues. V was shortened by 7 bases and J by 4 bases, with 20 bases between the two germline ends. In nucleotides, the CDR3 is TGCAGCGCCCGACCAGGGACAAGCGGGTACGAGCAGTACTTC. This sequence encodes CSARPGTSGYEQYF.

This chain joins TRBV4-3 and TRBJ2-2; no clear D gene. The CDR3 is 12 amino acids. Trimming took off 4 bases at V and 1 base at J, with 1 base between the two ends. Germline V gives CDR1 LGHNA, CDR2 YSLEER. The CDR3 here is CASSLNTGELFF. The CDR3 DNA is TGCGCCAGCAGCCTGAACACCGGGGAGCTGTTTTTT.

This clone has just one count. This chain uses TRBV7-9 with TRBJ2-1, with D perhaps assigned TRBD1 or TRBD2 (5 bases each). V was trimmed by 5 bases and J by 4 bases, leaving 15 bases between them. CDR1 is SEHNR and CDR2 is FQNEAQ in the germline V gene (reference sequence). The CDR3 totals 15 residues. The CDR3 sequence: CASSRLEGYYNEQFF. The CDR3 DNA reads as TGTGCCAGCAGCCGACTCGAGGGGTATTACAATGAGCAGTTCTTC.

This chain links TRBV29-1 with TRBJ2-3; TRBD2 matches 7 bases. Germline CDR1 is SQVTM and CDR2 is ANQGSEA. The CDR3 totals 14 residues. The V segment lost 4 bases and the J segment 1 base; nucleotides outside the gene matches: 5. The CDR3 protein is CSVGSGMGTDTQYF. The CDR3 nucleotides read TGCAGCGTTGGGAGCGGGATGGGCACAGATACGCAGTATTTT.

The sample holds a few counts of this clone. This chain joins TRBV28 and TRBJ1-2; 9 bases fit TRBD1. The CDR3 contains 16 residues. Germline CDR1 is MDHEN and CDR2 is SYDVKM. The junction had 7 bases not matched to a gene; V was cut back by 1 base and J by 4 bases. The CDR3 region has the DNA TGTGCCAGCAGTTTATTAACAGGGGGCTCTTTCTATGGCTACACCTTC. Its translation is CASSLLTGGSFYGYTF.

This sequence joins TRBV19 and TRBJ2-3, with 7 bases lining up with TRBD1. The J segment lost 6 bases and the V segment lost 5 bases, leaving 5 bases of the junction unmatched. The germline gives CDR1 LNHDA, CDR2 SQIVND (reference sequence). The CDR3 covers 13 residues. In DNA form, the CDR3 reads TGTGCCAGTAGTGACAGGGCGGTGGATACGCAGTATTTT. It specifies CASSDRAVDTQYF.

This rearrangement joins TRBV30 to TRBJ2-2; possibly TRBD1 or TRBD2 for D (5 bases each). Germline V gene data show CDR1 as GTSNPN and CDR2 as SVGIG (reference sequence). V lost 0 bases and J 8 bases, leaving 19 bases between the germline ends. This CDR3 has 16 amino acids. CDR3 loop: CAWSVRSGPSWGELFF. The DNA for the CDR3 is TGTGCCTGGAGTGTACGGTCGGGACCTTCCTGGGGGGAGCTGTTTTTT.

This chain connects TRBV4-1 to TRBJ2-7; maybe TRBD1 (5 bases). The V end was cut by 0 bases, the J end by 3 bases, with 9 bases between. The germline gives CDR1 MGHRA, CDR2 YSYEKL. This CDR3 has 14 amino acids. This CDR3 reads CASSQEGHYYEQYF. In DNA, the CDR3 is TGCGCCAGCAGCCAAGAAGGACACTACTACGAGCAGTACTTC.

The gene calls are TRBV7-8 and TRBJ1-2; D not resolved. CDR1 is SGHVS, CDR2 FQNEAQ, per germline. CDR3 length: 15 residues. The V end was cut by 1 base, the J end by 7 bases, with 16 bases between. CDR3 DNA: TGTGCCAGCAGCTTAGATCGGTTGACCCACTCTGGCTACACCTTC. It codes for CASSLDRLTHSGYTF. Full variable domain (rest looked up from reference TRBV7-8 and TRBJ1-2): GAGVSQSPRYKVAKRGQDVALRCDPISGHVSLFWYQQALGQGPEFLTYFQNEAQLDKSGLPSDRFFAERPEGSVSTLKIQRTQQEDSAVYLCASSLDRLTHSGYTFGSGTRLTVV.

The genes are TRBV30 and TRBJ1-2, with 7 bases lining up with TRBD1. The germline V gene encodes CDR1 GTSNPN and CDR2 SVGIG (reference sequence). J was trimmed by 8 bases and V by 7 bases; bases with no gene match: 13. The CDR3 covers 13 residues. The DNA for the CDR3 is TGTGCCTCCCGGGTGACAGGGTTCCGGGGCTACACCTTC. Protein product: CASRVTGFRGYTF.

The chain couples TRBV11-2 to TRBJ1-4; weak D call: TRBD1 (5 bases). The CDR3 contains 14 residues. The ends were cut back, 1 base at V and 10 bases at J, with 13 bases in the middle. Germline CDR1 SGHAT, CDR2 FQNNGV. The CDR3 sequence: CASSLAKGVGKLFF. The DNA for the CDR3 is TGTGCCAGCAGCTTAGCCAAAGGGGTTGGAAAACTGTTTTTT.

This CDR3 reads CASSKTGSQPQHF. CDR3 nucleotide sequence: TGTGCCAGCAGCAAGACAGGGAGTCAGCCCCAGCATTTT. The chain joins TRBV5-8 to TRBJ1-5; TRBD1 agrees at 7 bases. Per germline, CDR1 SGHTS and CDR2 YDEGEE. The CDR3 is 13 residues long. J gave up 6 bases and V 4 bases, and 4 bases lay outside the gene matches.

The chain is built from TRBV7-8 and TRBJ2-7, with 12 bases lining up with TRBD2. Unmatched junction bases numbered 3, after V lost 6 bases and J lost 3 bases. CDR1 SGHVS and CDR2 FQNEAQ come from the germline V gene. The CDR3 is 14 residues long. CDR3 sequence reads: CASRRLAGDYEQYF. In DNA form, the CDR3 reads TGTGCCAGCAGGCGACTAGCGGGGGACTACGAGCAGTACTTC.